The entry below describes one T cell receptor (beta chain). Its antigen remains unknown. The data originate from a study of cytomegalovirus exposure and HLA in healthy donors. Findings of the study overall: Most TCR sequences were rare, but some public TCRs occurred in many donors.

Sequenced by immunoSEQ multiplex PCR; TCRdb stores in-frame clones only, minus some. The sample includes roughly 80,000 clones, roughly 93% seen only once; the top ten take over 2%. This TCR derives from a man aged 30 to 45 in good health and CMV-seronegative. Sequenced input: PBMCs.

CDR3: CASILSGGGLDTQYF. DNA of the CDR3: TGTGCCAGCATACTCTCGGGCGGGGGATTAGATACGCAGTATTTT. The chain carries TRBV6-6 and TRBJ2-3; 7 nucleotides match TRBD2. After removal of 7 bases from V and 5 bases from J, the junction contained 12 bases not matched to a gene. The CDR3 extends over 15 amino acids. From germline, CDR1 is MNHNY and CDR2 SVGAGI (reference sequence).